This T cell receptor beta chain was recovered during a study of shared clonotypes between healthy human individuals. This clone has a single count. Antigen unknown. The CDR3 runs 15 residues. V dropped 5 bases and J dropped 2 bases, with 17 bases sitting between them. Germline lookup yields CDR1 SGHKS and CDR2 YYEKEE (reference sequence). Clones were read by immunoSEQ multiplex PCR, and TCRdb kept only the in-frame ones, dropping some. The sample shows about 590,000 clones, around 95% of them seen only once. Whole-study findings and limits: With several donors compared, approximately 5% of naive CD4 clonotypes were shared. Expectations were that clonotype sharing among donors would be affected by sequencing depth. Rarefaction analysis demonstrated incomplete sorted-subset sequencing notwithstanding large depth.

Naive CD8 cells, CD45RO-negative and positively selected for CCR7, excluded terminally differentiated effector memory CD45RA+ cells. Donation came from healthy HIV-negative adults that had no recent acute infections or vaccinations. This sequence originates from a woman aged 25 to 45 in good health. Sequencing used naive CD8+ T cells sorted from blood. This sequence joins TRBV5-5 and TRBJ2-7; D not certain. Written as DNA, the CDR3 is TGTGCCAGCAGTCATGGACGGAATAACCCCTACGAGCAGTACTTC. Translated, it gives CASSHGRNNPYEQYF.